This entry lists 10 T cell receptor beta chains sequenced from one sample in a study of T cell changes during pregnancy in multiple sclerosis. The data were produced by immunoSEQ multiplex PCR, yet TCRdb's version contains in-frame clones alone and is incomplete. The sample shows tens of thousands of clones, 89% of them seen only once. This specimen was CD8+ T cells from peripheral blood mononuclear cells, taken in the second trimester of pregnancy. The receptors shown here come from a female donor with multiple sclerosis, enrolled in a pregnancy study.

The V call is TRBV11-2, the J call TRBJ1-6; 9 nucleotides match TRBD1. The V gene end was trimmed by 4 bases and the J gene end by 8 bases; junction bases not matched to a gene: 18. The CDR3 length is 19 residues. In germline, CDR1 is SGHAT, CDR2 FQNNGV. The CDR3 protein is CASSSLRDRETLLDSPLHF. The CDR3 coding sequence is TGTGCCAGCAGCTCCCTTCGGGACAGGGAAACCCTACTAGATTCACCCCTCCACTTT.

The chain employs TRBV9 and TRBJ2-3, with D maybe TRBD2 (6 bases). The CDR3 totals 17 residues. Trimming took off 4 bases at V and 8 bases at J, with 26 bases between the two ends. Germline V gene data show CDR1 as SGDLS and CDR2 as YYNGEE. The CDR3 here is CASSLYGRGRDGATQYF. The CDR3 DNA follows: TGTGCCAGCAGCCTCTATGGGCGGGGTCGGGATGGAGCTACGCAGTATTTT.

The chain has TRBV11-2 and TRBJ2-3; the D gene is possibly TRBD2 (7 bases). CDR1 and CDR2 (germline): SGHAT, FQNNGV. The CDR3 length is 15 residues. V lost 7 bases and J lost 0, with 14 bases in between. CDR3 coding DNA: TGTGCCAGCACCTTGGGAGGGGGTAGCACAGATACGCAGTATTTT. The encoded protein is CASTLGGGSTDTQYF. Full variable domain (missing parts from reference TRBV11-2 and TRBJ2-3): EAGVAQSPRYKIIEKRQSVAFWCNPISGHATLYWYQQILGQGPKLLIQFQNNGVVDDSQLPKDRFSAERLKGVDSTLKIQPAKLEDSAVYLCASTLGGGSTDTQYFGPGTRLTVL.

V is TRBV9 and J is TRBJ2-5; tentative D call: TRBD2 (5 bases). Deletions cut 0 bases from V and 1 base from J, with 13 bases between. This CDR3 comprises 16 residues. Germline CDR1 is SGDLS and CDR2 is YYNGEE. This CDR3 reads CASSVGGQSAQETQYF. DNA of the CDR3: TGTGCCAGCAGCGTAGGAGGGCAGAGTGCCCAAGAGACCCAGTACTTC.

The genes are TRBV9 and TRBJ2-7; the D is unclear. Germline assignment: CDR1 SGDLS and CDR2 YYNGEE. V lost 0 bases to trimming and J lost 5 bases, with 12 bases between them. CDR3 size: 14 residues. DNA of the CDR3: TGTGCCAGCAGCGTAGGCGCCCTTTCCGACGAGCAGTACTTC. This gives the protein CASSVGALSDEQYF.

This clone was recorded only once. The J gene is TRBJ1-1, the V gene TRBV19; D unclear. Trimming removed 6 bases from V and 1 base from J, with 9 bases in between. The germline CDR1 and CDR2 sequences are LNHDA and SQIVND (reference sequence). The CDR3 covers 13 residues. The CDR3 sequence: CASSANKNTEAFF. The CDR3 nucleotides read TGTGCCAGTAGCGCAAACAAGAACACTGAAGCTTTCTTT. The whole variable domain, filled in from reference TRBV19 and TRBJ1-1, reads DGGITQSPKYLFRKEGQNVTLSCEQNLNHDAMYWYRQDPGQGLRLIYYSQIVNDFQKGDIAEGYSVSREKKESFPLTVTSAQKNPTAFYLCASSANKNTEAFFGQGTRLTVV.

This rearrangement joins TRBV14 to TRBJ2-5, with 8 bases fitting TRBD2. The length of the CDR3 is 16 residues. Unmatched junction bases numbered 11, after V lost 1 base and J lost 7 bases. Germline V gives CDR1 SGHDN, CDR2 FVKESK. As DNA, the CDR3 is TGTGCCAGCAGCCAAGTGGCGGGGGGAATTTATGGGACCCAGTACTTC. Encoded protein: CASSQVAGGIYGTQYF. The whole variable domain, filled in from reference TRBV14 and TRBJ2-5, reads EAGVTQFPSHSVIEKGQTVTLRCDPISGHDNLYWYRRVMGKEIKFLLHFVKESKQDESGMPNNRFLAERTGGTYSTLKVQPAELEDSGVYFCASSQVAGGIYGTQYFGPGTRLLVL.

The chain recombines TRBV7-7 with TRBJ2-3; 10 bases agree with TRBD2. The CDR3 sequence is 22 residues long. V lost 5 bases to trimming and J lost 8 bases; unmatched junction nucleotides: 31. CDR1 and CDR2 from the germline V gene are SSHAT and FNYEAQ (reference sequence). CDR3 DNA: TGTGCCAGCAGCAGACCAACCCCCGGGCTAGCGGGAGAAAGGGGGGTGGGCCTTACGCAGTATTTT. Protein: CASSRPTPGLAGERGVGLTQYF.

The chain employs TRBV19 and TRBJ2-1, with a tentative D call TRBD1 (5 bases). V lost 3 bases and J 7 bases, leaving 10 bases between the germline ends. The CDR3 length is 13 residues. Germline V CDR1 and CDR2: LNHDA, SQIVND (reference sequence). Written as DNA, the CDR3 is TGTGCCAGTAGTATTGGCAGGGATAATGAGCAGTTCTTC. It specifies CASSIGRDNEQFF.

The V call is TRBV6-5, the J call TRBJ2-1, with D hard to call. Looked up from germline, CDR1 is MNHEY and CDR2 is SVGAGI. Trimming pared 2 bases from V and 2 bases from J, leaving 10 bases between. This CDR3 is built from 15 residues. CDR3 DNA sequence: TGTGCCAGCAGTTACCGCGGTACACCCTACAATGAGCAGTTCTTC. Protein sequence: CASSYRGTPYNEQFF.